This is a list of T cell receptor beta chains from one sample in a study of blood T cell repertoires in COVID-19. Data came from immunoSEQ multiplex PCR; TCRdb stores just in-frame clones and leaves some out. The sample carries a few hundred thousand clones, 80% recorded once. The sample taken for sequencing was PBMCs or T cells enriched from blood (not recorded which). The source is a man aged 25 to 45 with acute COVID-19. Both conserved end residues are part of each CDR3. Fields, in order: D gene, V gene, clone size, J gene, CDR3 protein. D genes are given only for firm matches. Size is stated for part of the rows, as once, few or many counts, or as a class when the clone is expanded.

d_gene: TRBD2; v_gene: TRBV4-2; abundance: -; j_gene: TRBJ2-1; CDR3aa: CASSQPPGGEQFF
d_gene: -; v_gene: TRBV7-9; abundance: -; j_gene: TRBJ2-5; CDR3aa: CASAVGSYQETQYF
d_gene: -; v_gene: TRBV18; abundance: few; j_gene: TRBJ1-4; CDR3aa: CASSPGGGEKLFF
d_gene: TRBD2; v_gene: TRBV30; abundance: -; j_gene: TRBJ2-1; CDR3aa: CAWSPGLASYNEQFF
d_gene: -; v_gene: TRBV9; abundance: few; j_gene: TRBJ2-3; CDR3aa: CASSEDSIRDTQYF
d_gene: TRBD2; v_gene: TRBV10-3; abundance: -; j_gene: TRBJ2-3; CDR3aa: CAISGTSGGQDTQYF
d_gene: TRBD1; v_gene: TRBV29-1; abundance: -; j_gene: TRBJ2-2; CDR3aa: CSVRDRVAGELFF
d_gene: -; v_gene: TRBV6-5; abundance: once; j_gene: TRBJ1-1; CDR3aa: CASNPSGSRTEAFF
d_gene: TRBD1; v_gene: TRBV27; abundance: -; j_gene: TRBJ1-5; CDR3aa: CASRPDRDQPQHF
d_gene: -; v_gene: TRBV3-1/TRBV3-2; abundance: -; j_gene: TRBJ2-1; CDR3aa: CASSPREGSSYNEQFF
d_gene: -; v_gene: TRBV18; abundance: -; j_gene: TRBJ1-1; CDR3aa: CASSPNSRTEAFF
d_gene: -; v_gene: TRBV10-3; abundance: few; j_gene: TRBJ2-7; CDR3aa: CAISEKGPSYEQYF
d_gene: TRBD2; v_gene: TRBV5-1; abundance: -; j_gene: TRBJ2-7; CDR3aa: CASSLPGLAGGFEYEQYF
d_gene: -; v_gene: TRBV20-1; abundance: -; j_gene: TRBJ1-5; CDR3aa: CSASGLEGNQPQHF
d_gene: TRBD1; v_gene: TRBV5-1; abundance: -; j_gene: TRBJ1-2; CDR3aa: CASSSQGDANYGYTF
d_gene: -; v_gene: TRBV18; abundance: -; j_gene: TRBJ1-1; CDR3aa: CASSPSLTGGTEAFF
d_gene: TRBD1; v_gene: TRBV5-1; abundance: -; j_gene: TRBJ1-2; CDR3aa: CASSSTPDRGRYGYTF
d_gene: -; v_gene: TRBV18; abundance: -; j_gene: TRBJ1-1; CDR3aa: CASSRGGETEAFF
d_gene: TRBD2; v_gene: TRBV18; abundance: -; j_gene: TRBJ2-1; CDR3aa: CASSPSSGGVNNEQFF
d_gene: -; v_gene: TRBV5-5; abundance: once; j_gene: TRBJ1-4; CDR3aa: CASSHLVQAGEKLFF
d_gene: -; v_gene: TRBV29-1; abundance: -; j_gene: TRBJ1-1; CDR3aa: CSVEDLPTGNTEAFF
d_gene: TRBD1; v_gene: TRBV27; abundance: -; j_gene: TRBJ1-2; CDR3aa: CASSLSFAGGVGYTF
d_gene: TRBD1; v_gene: TRBV7-3; abundance: -; j_gene: TRBJ1-2; CDR3aa: CASSYTGGSGYTF
d_gene: TRBD1; v_gene: TRBV18; abundance: -; j_gene: TRBJ2-6; CDR3aa: CASSQGQIVFSGANVLTF
d_gene: TRBD1; v_gene: TRBV9; abundance: few; j_gene: TRBJ2-1; CDR3aa: CASSAGTGGVHEQFF
d_gene: TRBD1; v_gene: TRBV6-5; abundance: -; j_gene: TRBJ2-7; CDR3aa: CASTLGQGASYEQYF
d_gene: TRBD1; v_gene: TRBV27; abundance: few; j_gene: TRBJ2-7; CDR3aa: CASSRDRGPYEQYF
d_gene: TRBD1; v_gene: TRBV4-1; abundance: few; j_gene: TRBJ1-4; CDR3aa: CASSHQGATNEKLFF
d_gene: -; v_gene: TRBV29-1; abundance: -; j_gene: TRBJ1-5; CDR3aa: CSAFTGGNQPQHF
d_gene: -; v_gene: TRBV6-5; abundance: -; j_gene: TRBJ1-2; CDR3aa: CASSYSGGTYGYTF
d_gene: -; v_gene: TRBV10-3; abundance: -; j_gene: TRBJ2-1; CDR3aa: CAISPNPRGPSYNEQFF
d_gene: TRBD2; v_gene: TRBV11-2; abundance: -; j_gene: TRBJ2-1; CDR3aa: CASSTQRGGLGEQFF
d_gene: -; v_gene: TRBV9; abundance: -; j_gene: TRBJ2-1; CDR3aa: CASSVGVEQFF
d_gene: -; v_gene: TRBV28; abundance: -; j_gene: TRBJ2-4; CDR3aa: CASSFEVGNIQYF
d_gene: -; v_gene: TRBV5-1; abundance: -; j_gene: TRBJ2-7; CDR3aa: CASSFDSLTYEQYF
d_gene: -; v_gene: TRBV19; abundance: -; j_gene: TRBJ1-6; CDR3aa: CASRPGGGSPLHF
d_gene: TRBD1; v_gene: TRBV30; abundance: -; j_gene: TRBJ1-1; CDR3aa: CALQGDTEAFF
d_gene: -; v_gene: TRBV21-1; abundance: -; j_gene: TRBJ2-6; CDR3aa: CASSKAPIHTGHSGANVLTF
d_gene: TRBD1; v_gene: TRBV29-1; abundance: -; j_gene: TRBJ2-4; CDR3aa: CSVKGQAKNIQYF
d_gene: -; v_gene: TRBV5-6; abundance: once; j_gene: TRBJ1-5; CDR3aa: CASIKWGDWGQPQHF
d_gene: -; v_gene: TRBV5-1; abundance: many; j_gene: TRBJ2-7; CDR3aa: CASSTGSYEQYF
d_gene: TRBD1; v_gene: TRBV5-4; abundance: -; j_gene: TRBJ1-2; CDR3aa: CASSSPGQGAYGYTF
d_gene: TRBD1; v_gene: TRBV6-5; abundance: -; j_gene: TRBJ2-1; CDR3aa: CASSRQGGGIGQFF
d_gene: -; v_gene: TRBV2; abundance: -; j_gene: TRBJ1-1; CDR3aa: CASSEGLRRDTEAFF
d_gene: TRBD1; v_gene: TRBV28; abundance: -; j_gene: TRBJ1-2; CDR3aa: CASSSSGTGWGYTF
d_gene: -; v_gene: TRBV18; abundance: -; j_gene: TRBJ2-3; CDR3aa: CASSPWQGLGDTQYF
d_gene: -; v_gene: TRBV7-3; abundance: -; j_gene: TRBJ1-1; CDR3aa: CASSRTANTEAFF
d_gene: -; v_gene: TRBV24-1; abundance: once; j_gene: TRBJ2-6; CDR3aa: CATSDLGFSQASSGANVLTF